The 9 T cell receptor beta chains given below trace back to one sample, sequenced in a study of OX40 agonist ivuxolimab in advanced cancers. Only in-frame clones appear in the TCRdb table, and some are missing; sequencing was by immunoSEQ multiplex PCR. The profile covers fewer than 45,000 clones, with roughly 90% appearing a single time and about 0.6% taken by the ten largest. This specimen was CD4+ or CD8+ T cells sorted from blood, taken in a trial of the OX40 agonist ivuxolimab. The receptors here all came from an adult with an advanced solid tumor such as melanoma, head and neck, liver or kidney cancer.

V is TRBV7-2 and J is TRBJ2-7, with 8 bases lining up with TRBD1. J lost 0 bases, V lost 5 bases, and 6 bases had no gene match. Germline CDR1 and CDR2: SGHTA and FQGNSA. This CDR3 has 15 residues. The CDR3 DNA sequence: TGTGCCAGCAGCACCAGGACAGGGAACTCCTACGAGCAGTACTTC. Its translation: CASSTRTGNSYEQYF.

The chain employs TRBV30 and TRBJ1-5; TRBD1 might be the D (5 bases). V dropped 1 base and J dropped 2 bases, with 15 bases sitting between them. CDR3 length equals 16 residues. Germline V lookup: CDR1 GTSNPN, CDR2 SVGIG (reference sequence). CDR3 in amino acids: CAWSEAGTNGNQPQHF. CDR3 DNA: TGTGCCTGGAGTGAGGCAGGGACGAATGGCAATCAGCCCCAGCATTTT. Full variable domain (rest looked up from reference TRBV30 and TRBJ1-5): SQTIHQWPATLVQPVGSPLSLECTVEGTSNPNLYWYRQAAGRGLQLLFYSVGIGQISSEVPQNLSASRPQDRQFILSSKKLLLSDSGFYLCAWSEAGTNGNQPQHFGDGTRLSIL.

V and J are TRBV5-1 and TRBJ2-7; 7 bases fit TRBD1. V trimming: 4 bases; J trimming: 6 bases; junction bases outside the gene matches: 10. This CDR3 comprises 14 residues. CDR1 and CDR2 (germline): SGHRS, YFSETQ. CDR3 sequence reads: CASSPAGTAFEQYF. CDR3 nucleotide sequence: TGCGCCAGCAGCCCCGCCGGGACAGCTTTCGAGCAGTACTTC. Based on the CDR3 plus reference TRBV5-1 and TRBJ2-7, the full variable domain is KAGVTQTPRYLIKTRGQQVTLSCSPISGHRSVSWYQQTPGQGLQFLFEYFSETQRNKGNFPGRFSGRQFSNSRSEMNVSTLELGDSALYLCASSPAGTAFEQYFGPGTRLTVT.

This chain uses TRBV7-3 with TRBJ2-1; a possible D gene is TRBD2 (5 bases). The CDR3 loop spans 17 amino acids. V lost 2 bases and J 0 bases, leaving 14 bases between the germline ends. Germline V CDR1 and CDR2: SGHTA, FQGTGA. This chain's CDR3 is CASSLLRGRSSYNEQFF. The CDR3 nucleotides read TGTGCCAGCAGCTTACTTAGAGGGCGTAGCTCCTACAATGAGCAGTTCTTC.

V gene TRBV7-6 combines with J gene TRBJ2-1, with 11 bases matching TRBD2. In germline, CDR1 is SGHVS, CDR2 FNYEAQ. Unmatched junction bases numbered 7, after V lost 5 bases and J lost 4 bases. The CDR3 length is 16 residues. The CDR3 DNA follows: TGTGCCAGCAGCCTTTCCGGGACTAGCGGTTACAATGAGCAGTTCTTC. It is translated as CASSLSGTSGYNEQFF.

This chain links TRBV9 with TRBJ2-7; D possibly corresponds to TRBD2 (6 bases). The CDR3 contains 15 residues. CDR1 is SGDLS and CDR2 is YYNGEE in the germline V gene. V lost 3 bases to trimming and J lost 0 bases, with 13 bases between them. This CDR3 reads CASSAGDGSSYEQYF. DNA for the CDR3: TGTGCCAGCAGCGCGGGGGACGGAAGCTCCTACGAGCAGTACTTC.

By share, this clone counts as medium-sized. The chain links TRBV2 to TRBJ1-5; 7 nucleotides align to TRBD1. In germline, CDR1 is SNHLY, CDR2 FYNNEI. Losses at the gene ends were 7 bases for V and 2 bases for J; bases not matched to a gene: 11. The CDR3 has 16 amino acids. CDR3 sequence (DNA): TGTGCCAGCAAGGACCGGACAAGGGGGCGCAATCAGCCCCAGCATTTT. Translation: CASKDRTRGRNQPQHF.

The chain employs TRBV25-1 and TRBJ2-7; D may be TRBD1 or TRBD2 (6 bases each). V shed 0 bases and J shed 5 bases, with 11 bases lying between them. The germline gives CDR1 MGHDK, CDR2 SYGVNS. The CDR3 is made up of 14 amino acids. DNA of the CDR3: TGTGCCAGCAGTGAATATCGGGGGCTGGACGAGCAGTACTTC. Its protein product is CASSEYRGLDEQYF.

The chain combines TRBV6-1 with TRBJ2-7; 8 nucleotides agree with TRBD2. The germline V gene has CDR1 MNHNS and CDR2 SASEGT. The V segment lost 4 bases and the J segment 3 bases; nucleotides outside the gene matches: 8. The CDR3 has 15 amino acids. The CDR3, as DNA: TGTGCCAGCAGTGCGAATAGCGGGGACCTCTACGAGCAGTACTTC. As protein: CASSANSGDLYEQYF.